Each of the 30 T cell receptor beta chains below was sequenced from the same sample in a study of blood T cell repertoires in COVID-19. Using immunoSEQ multiplex PCR, the repertoire was profiled, and TCRdb retains in-frame clones only, with some absent. The sample includes 140,000 to 150,000 clones, over 75% of them seen just once. Sequenced material: peripheral blood. These receptors all come from a woman aged 55-70 years with COVID-19, enrolled during active disease.

This clone was recorded once. The genes are TRBV10-3 and TRBJ2-5, with D possibly being TRBD2 (6 bases). Trimming pared 4 bases from V and 5 bases from J, leaving 11 bases between. CDR1 ENHRY and CDR2 SYGVKD come from the germline V gene. The CDR3 totals 13 residues. The CDR3 bases are TGTGCCATCAGTGGGGAGGAGGAGGAGACCCAGTACTTC. Amino acids: CAISGEEEETQYF.

The chain has TRBV9 and TRBJ2-1; D is possibly TRBD2 (6 bases). This CDR3 has 15 amino acids. Germline V gene lookup returns CDR1 SGDLS and CDR2 YYNGEE. V lost 4 bases, J lost 6 bases, and 17 bases lay in between. The CDR3 nucleotides read TGTGCCAGCAGCCCCGATGGCGGGGCGGGCAATGAGCAGTTCTTC. Amino acids: CASSPDGGAGNEQFF.

This rearrangement joins TRBV5-5 to TRBJ2-3, with TRBD1 identical over 10 bases. From germline, CDR1 is SGHKS and CDR2 YYEKEE (reference sequence). V trimming: 4 bases; J trimming: 4 bases; junction bases outside the gene matches: 15. The CDR3 covers 18 residues. CDR3 in DNA: TGTGCCAGCAGCACAAATCTCGGAGGGACAGGGGCCGCAGATACGCAGTATTTT. This codes for CASSTNLGGTGAADTQYF.

This chain connects TRBV6-5 to TRBJ2-2, with D possibly TRBD1 on 5 matching bases. V lost 5 bases and J 4 bases, leaving 14 bases between the germline ends. Germline lookup yields CDR1 MNHEY and CDR2 SVGAGI. The CDR3 consists of 15 residues. CDR3 nucleotides: TGTGCCAGCAGTACCGGTACAGGTTCCACCGGGGAGCTGTTTTTT. It translates to CASSTGTGSTGELFF.

The V call is TRBV5-8, the J call TRBJ2-1, with D tentatively TRBD1 (6 bases). The V and J ends lost 4 bases and 5 bases respectively, with 22 bases between them. Germline lookup yields CDR1 SGHTS and CDR2 YDEGEE. This CDR3 is 17 amino acids long. CDR3 coding DNA: TGTGCCAGCAGCCCTAACCGACAGGCTGGTTTCGACAATGAGCAGTTCTTC. Its protein product is CASSPNRQAGFDNEQFF. Supplemented by reference TRBV5-8 and TRBJ2-1, the full variable domain reads EAGVTQSPTHLIKTRGQQATLRCSPISGHTSVYWYQQALGLGLQFLLWYDEGEERNRGNFPPRFSGRQFPNYSSELNVNALELEDSALYLCASSPNRQAGFDNEQFFGPGTRLTVL.

The V call is TRBV30, the J call TRBJ2-3; 12 bases align to TRBD2. Per germline, CDR1 GTSNPN and CDR2 SVGIG (reference sequence). This CDR3 has 15 amino acids. J lost 2 bases, V lost 2 bases, and 2 bases had no gene match. The CDR3 nucleotides are TGTGCCTGGAGTCTAGCGGGGGGGGTCACAGATACGCAGTATTTT. Its protein product is CAWSLAGGVTDTQYF.

This chain connects TRBV7-3 to TRBJ2-7; TRBD2 matches at 13 bases. Germline V lookup: CDR1 SGHTA, CDR2 FQGTGA. The length of the CDR3 is 16 residues. Trimming took 2 bases from V and 3 from J; bases not matched to a gene: 4. In nucleotides, the CDR3 is TGTGCCAGCAGCTTAGGACTAGCGGGGGCTGACTACGAGCAGTACTTC. Amino acid sequence: CASSLGLAGADYEQYF.

The rearrangement links TRBV3-1 (or the pseudogene TRBV3-2) to TRBJ2-7, with D tentatively TRBD2 (5 bases). The CDR3 runs to 14 residues. Germline CDR1 reads LGHDT; CDR2 reads YNNKEL (reference sequence). Trimming removed 0 bases at V and 2 bases at J, with 8 bases between. As DNA, the CDR3 is TGTGCCAGCAGCCAAGATCCGACTACCTACGAGCAGTACTTC. Amino acids: CASSQDPTTYEQYF.

The gene calls are TRBV11-1 and TRBJ1-1; 7 positions match TRBD1. V shed 5 bases and J 3 bases; nucleotides not matched to a gene: 3. The CDR3 length is 13 residues. The germline V gene encodes CDR1 SGHAT and CDR2 FQDESV (reference sequence). The DNA for the CDR3 is TGTGCCAGCAGCGCAGACAGGGACACTGAAGCTTTCTTT. Translated, it gives CASSADRDTEAFF.

The V call is TRBV29-1, the J call TRBJ2-7; the match to TRBD1 covers 10 bases. From germline, CDR1 is SQVTM and CDR2 ANQGSEA. CDR3 length: 17 amino acids. The V segment lost 0 bases and the J segment 0 bases; nucleotides outside the gene matches: 8. DNA of the CDR3: TGCAGCGTTGAAGAGGGAGACAGGGGGCAAAGCTCCTACGAGCAGTACTTC. Its protein is CSVEEGDRGQSSYEQYF.

The rearrangement joins TRBV19 to TRBJ1-1; 9 bases map to TRBD1. The CDR3 loop spans 16 amino acids. The germline V gene has CDR1 LNHDA and CDR2 SQIVND (reference sequence). The ends lost 7 bases at V and 0 bases at J; junction bases unmatched: 9. The CDR3 reads CASNPRQGGVNTEAFF. The CDR3 nucleotides read TGTGCCAGTAACCCAAGACAGGGGGGGGTGAACACTGAAGCTTTCTTT.

The chain carries TRBV7-2 and TRBJ2-2, with 8 bases matching TRBD2. CDR1 SGHTA and CDR2 FQGNSA come from the germline V gene. The CDR3 extends over 19 amino acids. V was clipped by 1 base and J by 5 bases; unmatched bases: 15. Here the CDR3 DNA reads TGTGCCAGCAGCTTAGGTTATCAGCGGGGGTCTTCTCGAACCGGGGAGCTGTTTTTT. Translated, it gives CASSLGYQRGSSRTGELFF.

The chain recombines TRBV6-5 with TRBJ1-5; no clear D gene. V was pared by 2 bases and J by 7 bases, with 18 bases between. Germline CDR1 reads MNHEY; CDR2 reads SVGAGI. This CDR3 is built from 16 residues. The CDR3 region is CASSYSGPLAGQPQHF. CDR3 bases: TGTGCCAGCAGTTACAGTGGACCCTTGGCGGGGCAGCCCCAGCATTTT.

The rearrangement links TRBV7-6 to TRBJ2-1; 9 positions match TRBD1. V lost 5 bases and J lost 3; bases outside the gene matches: 5. CDR1 and CDR2 (germline): SGHVS, FNYEAQ. The CDR3 extends over 15 amino acids. As DNA, the CDR3 is TGTGCCAGCAGCATACAGGGGGCCCGCTACAATGAGCAGTTCTTC. This sequence encodes CASSIQGARYNEQFF.

V usage is TRBV19 and J usage is TRBJ1-1, with 11 bases that match TRBD1. This CDR3 contains 14 residues. CDR1 is LNHDA and CDR2 is SQIVND in the germline V gene (reference sequence). J lost 5 bases, V lost 4 bases, and 3 bases had no gene match. CDR3 region: CASSTGQGATEAFF. In nucleotides, the CDR3 is TGTGCCAGTAGTACAGGACAGGGGGCTACTGAAGCTTTCTTT.

The chain carries TRBV29-1 and TRBJ2-5, with a tentative D call TRBD2 (5 bases). Germline CDR1 is SQVTM and CDR2 is ANQGSEA. Between the trimmed V and J ends, which lost 3 bases and 1 base, there was a span of 9 bases. The CDR3 sequence is 13 residues long. The CDR3 DNA is TGCAGCGTTGAGGCAGCGGCCCAAGAGACCCAGTACTTC. Translating gives CSVEAAAQETQYF.

This clone was seen more than once but under ten times. V and J are TRBV3-1 (or the pseudogene TRBV3-2) and TRBJ1-6; no definite D call. Germline CDR1 and CDR2: LGHDT and YNNKEL (reference sequence). This CDR3 contains 16 residues. Deletions cut 1 base from V and 4 bases from J, with 11 bases between. The CDR3: CASSQAGYGYNSPLHF. The CDR3 DNA reads as TGTGCCAGCAGCCAAGCGGGGTATGGGTATAATTCACCCCTCCACTTT.

The rearrangement joins TRBV21-1 to TRBJ1-4; TRBD1 is the table's D call, not checked against the DNA. TRBV21-1 is annotated as a pseudogene. CDR3 length equals 14 residues. In DNA, the CDR3 is TGTGCCAGCAGCAATGGACAGGGTGCGGAAAAACTGTTTTTT. Translating gives CASSNGQGAEKLFF.

This chain connects TRBV6-5 to TRBJ2-5, with a tentative D call TRBD2 (5 bases). Trimming shortened V by 7 bases and J by 1 base, and 7 bases separated the two germline ends. Germline V gene sequence: CDR1 MNHEY, CDR2 SVGAGI. This CDR3 is 12 amino acids long. The CDR3 reads CASTSLQETQYF. The CDR3 DNA reads TGTGCCAGCACTAGCCTCCAAGAGACCCAGTACTTC.

This chain uses TRBV6-1 with TRBJ1-6; 8 bases map to TRBD1. This CDR3 has 16 residues. Germline CDR1 reads MNHNS; CDR2 reads SASEGT. V lost 0 bases to trimming and J lost 11 bases; unmatched junction nucleotides: 9. This chain's CDR3 is CASSEAGPTGDTPLHF. CDR3 nucleotide sequence: TGTGCCAGCAGTGAAGCCGGACCGACAGGGGATACACCCCTCCACTTT.

This clone was counted a single time. V is TRBV27 and J is TRBJ2-7; weak D call: TRBD2 (6 bases). CDR3 length equals 13 residues. In germline, CDR1 is MNHEY, CDR2 SMNVEV (reference sequence). The V and J ends lost 3 bases and 12 bases respectively, with 18 bases between them. The chain's CDR3 is CASSFNRDGGRYF. The CDR3 DNA follows: TGTGCCAGCAGTTTTAATCGAGACGGAGGGCGGTACTTC.

The CDR3, as DNA: TGCGCCAGCAGCTCTAACCCGACGGGGGTAGAGACCCAGTACTTC. Amino acids: CASSSNPTGVETQYF. The chain uses TRBV5-1 and TRBJ2-5, with D tentatively TRBD2 (6 bases). The germline V gene has CDR1 SGHRS and CDR2 YFSETQ. The V and J ends lost 3 bases and 4 bases respectively, with 16 bases between them. This CDR3 is built from 15 residues.

V gene TRBV7-9 combines with J gene TRBJ2-2; 7 bases map to TRBD1. This CDR3 comprises 16 residues. The trim removed 5 bases at V and 4 bases at J, leaving 10 bases unmatched. Germline lookup yields CDR1 SEHNR and CDR2 FQNEAQ (reference sequence). CDR3 nucleotide sequence: TGTGCCAGCAGCCCCCCGACAGGGCTGGGCACCGGGGAGCTGTTTTTT. Translation gives CASSPPTGLGTGELFF.

The V and J genes are TRBV5-1 and TRBJ2-1; TRBD2 aligns across 11 bases. CDR1 and CDR2 from the germline V gene are SGHRS and YFSETQ. The ends lost 0 bases at V and 1 base at J; junction bases unmatched: 6. The CDR3 sequence is 18 residues long. The CDR3 DNA sequence: TGCGCCAGCAGCTTGGTCCCTAGCGGGGGGCGTTCCTACAATGAGCAGTTCTTC. Protein sequence: CASSLVPSGGRSYNEQFF. Variable domain in full (rest from reference TRBV5-1 and TRBJ2-1): KAGVTQTPRYLIKTRGQQVTLSCSPISGHRSVSWYQQTPGQGLQFLFEYFSETQRNKGNFPGRFSGRQFSNSRSEMNVSTLELGDSALYLCASSLVPSGGRSYNEQFFGPGTRLTVL.

V and J are TRBV2 and TRBJ2-1; D is perhaps TRBD2 (5 bases). V was pared by 4 bases and J by 5 bases, with 12 bases between. Germline assignment: CDR1 SNHLY and CDR2 FYNNEI. The CDR3 is 14 amino acids. CDR3 loop: CASSAQAVHNEQFF. The CDR3 DNA reads as TGTGCCAGCAGTGCGCAAGCGGTCCACAATGAGCAGTTCTTC. Variable domain in full (rest from reference TRBV2 and TRBJ2-1): EPEVTQTPSHQVTQMGQEVILRCVPISNHLYFYWYRQILGQKVEFLVSFYNNEISEKSEIFDDQFSVERPDGSNFTLKIRSTKLEDSAMYFCASSAQAVHNEQFFGPGTRLTVL.

The chain carries TRBV4-3 and TRBJ1-1; D perhaps matches TRBD1 (5 bases). Germline loops: CDR1 LGHNA, CDR2 YSLEER. V was trimmed by 4 bases and J by 7 bases, leaving 16 bases between them. The CDR3 contains 14 residues. CDR3 DNA: TGCGCCAGCAGCCCCGGGGGGAGGTTTAGTGAAGCTTTCTTT. Amino acid sequence: CASSPGGRFSEAFF.

This clone was recorded once. The chain couples TRBV19 to TRBJ2-5; 10 nucleotides agree with TRBD2. The CDR3 contains 16 residues. J lost 5 bases, V lost 6 bases, and 12 bases had no gene match. Germline V lookup: CDR1 LNHDA, CDR2 SQIVND (reference sequence). The CDR3 protein is CASSHIAGGGEETQYF. The CDR3 DNA reads TGTGCCAGTAGCCATATAGCGGGAGGCGGGGAGGAGACCCAGTACTTC.

This clone came up once. The chain couples TRBV15 to TRBJ1-2, with D uncertain. V was clipped by 1 base and J by 1 base, with 10 bases between them. Looked up from germline, CDR1 is LNHNV and CDR2 is YYDKDF (reference sequence). The CDR3 covers 15 residues. The CDR3 sequence: CATSRGGGSNYGYTF. The CDR3 nucleotides are TGTGCCACCAGCAGAGGCGGTGGGAGTAACTATGGCTACACCTTC.

This chain links TRBV15 with TRBJ2-2; D gene uncertain. V lost 1 base and J 8 bases, leaving 20 bases between the germline ends. The CDR3 consists of 17 residues. Germline V lookup: CDR1 LNHNV, CDR2 YYDKDF (reference sequence). The CDR3 region is CATSRGLPGQAWGELFF. Written as DNA, the CDR3 is TGTGCCACCAGCAGAGGGCTGCCTGGCCAGGCTTGGGGGGAGCTGTTTTTT. Based on the CDR3 plus reference TRBV15 and TRBJ2-2, the full variable domain is DAMVIQNPRYQVTQFGKPVTLSCSQTLNHNVMYWYQQKSSQAPKLLFHYYDKDFNNEADTPDNFQSRRPNTSFCFLDIRSPGLGDTAMYLCATSRGLPGQAWGELFFGEGSRLTVL.

This rearrangement joins TRBV5-4 to TRBJ1-2; 7 nucleotides line up with TRBD1. Trimming removed 4 bases from V and 2 bases from J; junction bases left unmatched: 11. The CDR3 extends over 16 amino acids. From germline, CDR1 is SGHNT and CDR2 YYREEE (reference sequence). The CDR3 DNA reads TGTGCCAGCAGCACATCCTATCAGGGGGGAAACTATGGCTACACCTTC. This codes for CASSTSYQGGNYGYTF.